This T cell receptor beta chain was recovered during a study of blood T cell repertoires in COVID-19. Residents of about two dozen US areas, aged roughly 18 to 90 years, made up the participants. The germline gives CDR1 ENHRY, CDR2 SYGVKD. CDR3 length equals 15 residues. Trimming removed 0 bases from V and 2 bases from J; junction bases left unmatched: 3. The assay was immunoSEQ multiplex PCR, and TCRdb's table has in-frame clones only and misses some. This sample has fewer than 250,000 clones, with approximately 73% found just once. The TCR was taken from a woman in her forties or fifties with acute COVID-19. The sample taken for sequencing was PBMCs or T cells enriched from blood (not recorded which). The rearrangement joins TRBV10-3 to TRBJ1-1, with 7 positions matching TRBD1. CDR3 DNA: TGTGCCATCAGTGAGTCGGGACAGCACAACACTGAAGCTTTCTTT. It codes for CAISESGQHNTEAFF.